These 23 T cell receptor beta chains were sequenced from one sample in a study of patients and donors after allogeneic stem cell transplantation. From the RT-PCR reads, TCRdb called clonotypes with MiXCR, one entry per CDR3 protein. This sample yields over 400,000 distinct CDR3 sequences, of which under 20% are seen a single time; less than 8.5% belongs to the top ten. What was sequenced was blood, either unsorted or a sorted T cell fraction (not recorded which). The receptors derive from a human donor who was either an allogeneic HSCT recipient or a stem cell or donor lymphocyte infusion donor (not recorded which). It is not recorded whose cells these are; they may come from a transplant donor.

The chain recombines TRBV24-1 with TRBJ1-2; 8 nucleotides match TRBD1. CDR3 length: 13 residues. CDR1 and CDR2 from the germline V gene are KGHDR and SFDVKD. V gave up 5 bases and J gave up 8 bases; unmatched junction bases: 6. The CDR3 bases are TGTGCCACCAGTGCCAGGACAGGGCAAGGCTACACCTTC. Amino acid sequence: CATSARTGQGYTF.

This rearrangement joins TRBV7-7 to TRBJ2-5; 8 bases line up with TRBD2. Germline loops: CDR1 SSHAT, CDR2 FNYEAQ (reference sequence). This CDR3 is built from 14 residues. V was pared by 4 bases and J by 5 bases, with 6 bases of the junction left unmatched. The CDR3 here is CASSSSGRGETQYF. DNA for the CDR3: TGTGCCAGCAGCTCAAGCGGGAGAGGGGAGACCCAGTACTTC.

The rearrangement joins TRBV6-5 to TRBJ1-6; D is unclear. With 2 bases removed from V and 9 bases from J, the gap between germline ends came to 14 bases. The length of the CDR3 is 15 residues. CDR1 MNHEY and CDR2 SVGAGI come from the germline V gene. Here the CDR3 DNA reads TGTGCCAGCAGTTACATACTAGGCCGGGGTTCACCCCTCCACTTT. Encoded protein: CASSYILGRGSPLHF.

This clonotype turned up a few times. The chain recombines TRBV7-2 with TRBJ1-1; tentative D call: TRBD1 (5 bases). The V end was cut by 0 bases, the J end by 4 bases, with 12 bases between. Per the germline V gene, CDR1 is SGHTA and CDR2 is FQGNSA. The CDR3 contains 15 residues. The CDR3 loop reads CASSLASWGSTEAFF. The CDR3 coding sequence is TGTGCCAGCAGCTTAGCGTCTTGGGGGTCCACTGAAGCTTTCTTT.

The V and J genes are TRBV6-1 and TRBJ2-7; D assignment may be TRBD1 or TRBD2 (5 bases each). Germline V CDR1 and CDR2: MNHNS, SASEGT. The CDR3 covers 14 residues. V shed 4 bases and J shed 2 bases, with 12 bases lying between them. The CDR3 bases are TGTGCCAGCAGTGCGGGACGGATAACCTACGAGCAGTACTTC. Its protein product is CASSAGRITYEQYF.

The J gene is TRBJ1-2, the V gene TRBV6-5, with 7 bases identical to TRBD1. Unmatched junction bases numbered 4, after V lost 0 bases and J lost 3 bases. This CDR3 contains 15 residues. Germline V gives CDR1 MNHEY, CDR2 SVGAGI. The CDR3 DNA is TGTGCCAGCAGTTACTCGATCGACAGGGACTATGGCTACACCTTC. Translated, it gives CASSYSIDRDYGYTF.

The chain links TRBV12-3 or TRBV12-4 to TRBJ2-1, with 11 bases identical to TRBD1. V lost 5 bases, J lost 7 bases, and 13 bases stayed unmatched. This CDR3 is 17 amino acids long. The CDR3 region has the DNA TGTGCCAGCAGTCCTATTGGGACAGGGGGAAGAGTTAATGAGCAGTTCTTC. Protein product: CASSPIGTGGRVNEQFF.

This clonotype came up a few times. V usage is TRBV4-3 and J usage is TRBJ1-2; D remains unclear. CDR1 LGHNA and CDR2 YSLEER come from the germline V gene. V lost 4 bases and J lost 4, with 16 bases in between. The CDR3 contains 15 residues. As DNA, the CDR3 is TGCGCCAGCAGCCGTGTTTGGTCCAGCGGCTATGGCTACACCTTC. Translation: CASSRVWSSGYGYTF.

This clonotype was counted many times. The chain links TRBV4-1 to TRBJ1-3; D gene unclear. CDR3 length equals 12 residues. The ends were cut back, 1 base at V and 2 bases at J, with 0 bases in the middle. Germline CDR1 reads MGHRA; CDR2 reads YSYEKL. The CDR3 sequence: CASSQAGNTIYF. The CDR3 coding sequence is TGCGCCAGCAGCCAAGCTGGAAACACCATATATTTT.

This rearrangement joins TRBV9 to TRBJ1-5; 9 bases line up with TRBD1. CDR1 and CDR2 from the germline V gene are SGDLS and YYNGEE. Trimming took 4 bases from V and 9 from J; bases not matched to a gene: 8. The CDR3 totals 14 residues. The CDR3 DNA reads TGTGCCAGCAGCACTACAGGGGGCGCGGGGCCCCAGCATTTT. It is translated as CASSTTGGAGPQHF.

The rearrangement uses TRBV12-3 or TRBV12-4 and TRBJ2-5, with 7 bases fitting TRBD1. The junction had 10 bases not matched to a gene; V was cut back by 6 bases and J by 0 bases. CDR3 length: 16 residues. For the CDR3, the DNA is TGTGCCAGCAGGGATGGGACAGAAATGTACCAAGAGACCCAGTACTTC. Translation: CASRDGTEMYQETQYF.

J is TRBJ2-3 and V is TRBV2, with no clear D. Germline CDR1 SNHLY, CDR2 FYNNEI. V was clipped by 6 bases and J by 5 bases, with 6 bases between them. The CDR3 runs to 11 residues. In DNA form, the CDR3 reads TGTGCCAGCAGCTTCAGAGATACGCAGTATTTT. This translates into CASSFRDTQYF.

This rearrangement joins TRBV20-1 to TRBJ2-3; 14 nucleotides agree with TRBD2. The CDR3 has 15 residues. Trimming took 3 bases from V and 3 from J; bases not matched to a gene: 2. Germline loops: CDR1 DFQATT, CDR2 SNEGSKA (reference sequence). This chain's CDR3 is CSASRLAGGTDTQYF. CDR3 sequence (DNA): TGCAGTGCTAGCCGACTAGCGGGAGGGACAGATACGCAGTATTTT.

The chain links TRBV20-1 to TRBJ2-5; 10 nucleotides line up with TRBD1. Germline V gene data show CDR1 as DFQATT and CDR2 as SNEGSKA (reference sequence). The CDR3 is 14 residues long. After removal of 5 bases from V and 3 bases from J, the junction contained 6 bases not matched to a gene. The CDR3 DNA reads as TGCAGTGCTGACCCCGGGACAGGGGAAGAGACCCAGTACTTC. It is translated as CSADPGTGEETQYF.

The chain has TRBV28 and TRBJ2-7; maybe TRBD2 (5 bases). The CDR3 totals 14 residues. V gave up 5 bases and J gave up 7 bases, with 18 bases separating them. Germline V gene lookup returns CDR1 MDHEN and CDR2 SYDVKM. The CDR3 DNA is TGTGCCAGCAGTCCACCCGGGTCCCGAGGGGAGCAGTACTTC. This translates into CASSPPGSRGEQYF.

The chain combines TRBV18 with TRBJ2-1; 8 nucleotides align to TRBD2. This CDR3 comprises 15 residues. CDR1 and CDR2 from the germline V gene are KGHSH and LQKENI. The V segment lost 2 bases and the J segment 6 bases; nucleotides outside the gene matches: 6. The CDR3 region has the DNA TGTGCCAGCTCACCAAGGACTAGCAGTCGCAATGAGCAGTTCTTC. Its protein product is CASSPRTSSRNEQFF.

In its sample, this clonotype was seen many times. J is TRBJ2-5 and V is TRBV9; D may be TRBD1 (5 bases). V lost 4 bases, J lost 1 base, and 11 bases lay in between. CDR1 is SGDLS, CDR2 YYNGEE, per germline. The CDR3 consists of 14 residues. The CDR3 coding sequence is TGTGCCAGCAGCCCTTCGACAGTCCAAGAGACCCAGTACTTC. This codes for CASSPSTVQETQYF. Full variable domain (outside the CDR3, taken from reference TRBV9 and TRBJ2-5): DSGVTQTPKHLITATGQRVTLRCSPRSGDLSVYWYQQSLDQGLQFLIQYYNGEERAKGNILERFSAQQFPDLHSELNLSSLELGDSALYFCASSPSTVQETQYFGPGTRLLVL.

This clonotype was detected a few times. The chain joins TRBV30 to TRBJ2-3; D uncertain. The CDR3 spans 11 residues. Germline-derived CDR1 and CDR2 are GTSNPN and SVGIG (reference sequence). Trimming pared 4 bases from V and 5 bases from J, leaving 7 bases between. CDR3 bases: TGTGCCTGGACCCCAGGAGATACGCAGTATTTT. Its protein product is CAWTPGDTQYF.

The genes are TRBV7-3 and TRBJ2-1; D is possibly TRBD1 (5 bases). Germline V gene lookup returns CDR1 SGHTA and CDR2 FQGTGA. The V gene lost 6 bases and the J gene lost 6 bases, with 21 bases spanning the gap. The CDR3 is made up of 16 amino acids. CDR3 region: CASSPGRTQGSNEQFF. CDR3 sequence (DNA): TGTGCCAGCAGTCCAGGTCGGACACAAGGGTCCAATGAGCAGTTCTTC.

The chain joins TRBV30 to TRBJ2-5; D is undetermined. The CDR3 totals 13 residues. V dropped 2 bases and J dropped 5 bases, with 12 bases sitting between them. Germline V gene data show CDR1 as GTSNPN and CDR2 as SVGIG (reference sequence). The DNA for the CDR3 is TGTGCCTGGAGTAGGCCATCGGAGGAGACCCAGTACTTC. Encoded protein: CAWSRPSEETQYF.

This clonotype was seen only once. The CDR3 nucleotides read TGCAGCGTTGCCGGGGACAGGGGGTCCTATGGCTACACCTTC. This encodes CSVAGDRGSYGYTF. The rearrangement uses TRBV29-1 and TRBJ1-2, with 11 bases fitting TRBD1. The CDR3 contains 14 residues. Germline CDR1 and CDR2: SQVTM and ANQGSEA. With 4 bases clipped from V and 4 bases from J, the junction kept 5 bases outside the gene matches.

This clonotype was counted many times. The CDR3 loop is CASSLWGLAGGSNQETQYF. The CDR3 bases are TGTGCCAGCAGTTTATGGGGCCTAGCGGGGGGATCCAACCAAGAGACCCAGTACTTC. The chain is built from TRBV12-3 or TRBV12-4 and TRBJ2-5, with 11 bases lining up with TRBD2. Germline trimming cut 2 bases from V and 0 bases from J; bases unmatched to any gene: 11. This CDR3 comprises 19 residues.

The V gene is TRBV6-5, the J gene TRBJ2-7; D is possibly TRBD2 (6 bases). In germline, CDR1 is MNHEY, CDR2 SVGAGI. V shed 3 bases and J shed 3 bases, with 12 bases lying between them. This CDR3 is 14 amino acids long. This CDR3 is CASSYRGLRYEQYF. In nucleotides, the CDR3 is TGTGCCAGCAGTTATAGGGGACTCCGCTACGAGCAGTACTTC.